The rows below give T cell receptor beta chains drawn from one sample of a study of regulatory T cells in long-lasting Graves disease. Each CDR3 protein is one row after TCRdb ran MiXCR on the multiplex PCR reads. In the table there are a few hundred thousand distinct CDR3 sequences, 16% of which are singletons. The data were also submitted as part of a second study, on T cells in Graves' hyperthyroidism and ophthalmopathy.

Material: peripheral blood mononuclear cells (PBMCs), obtained at new diagnosis, from a patient treated with antithyroid drugs. These receptors all come from a woman aged 18-29 years with Graves disease. The CDR3 runs from the conserved cysteine through the conserved F or W. Each record gives: clone size, V gene, D gene, J gene, CDR3 DNA, CDR3 protein. A D gene is named only where the DNA matches it firmly. A row's size may be missing; if present it is once, few, many or a size class.

clone size: -; V gene: TRBV27; D gene: -; J gene: TRBJ2-5; CDR3 DNA: TGTGCCAGCAGGTACAGGGCTCGAGAGACCCAGTACTTC; CDR3 protein: CASRYRARETQYF
clone size: many; V gene: TRBV28; D gene: TRBD1; J gene: TRBJ1-4; CDR3 DNA: TGTGCCAGCAGCCCAGGGGGGGCACAGGGGAGAGGGGAAAAACTGTTTTTT; CDR3 protein: CASSPGGAQGRGEKLFF
clone size: many; V gene: TRBV18; D gene: -; J gene: TRBJ1-6; CDR3 DNA: TGTGCCAGCTCACCGTACTCAAATAATTCACCCCTCCACTTT; CDR3 protein: CASSPYSNNSPLHF
clone size: few; V gene: TRBV12-3/TRBV12-4; D gene: -; J gene: TRBJ2-7; CDR3 DNA: TGTGCCAGCAGCCCAGGGTACCCCTACGAGCAGTACTTC; CDR3 protein: CASSPGYPYEQYF
clone size: many; V gene: TRBV6-1; D gene: TRBD1; J gene: TRBJ1-1; CDR3 DNA: TGTGCCAGCAAGAAAAACAGGGGGCAGACTGAAGCTTTCTTT; CDR3 protein: CASKKNRGQTEAFF
clone size: many; V gene: TRBV10-1; D gene: TRBD1; J gene: TRBJ2-7; CDR3 DNA: TGCGCCAGCAGTGGCCGGGACAGGGGGCCTTGGGAGCAGTACTTC; CDR3 protein: CASSGRDRGPWEQYF
clone size: -; V gene: TRBV6-5; D gene: -; J gene: TRBJ2-4; CDR3 DNA: TGTGCCAGCAGTTACTTACAGGGAGACATTCAGTACTTC; CDR3 protein: CASSYLQGDIQYF
clone size: many; V gene: TRBV19; D gene: -; J gene: TRBJ1-1; CDR3 DNA: TGTGCCAGTAGTATAATGGGACACTTGAACACTGAAGCTTTCTTT; CDR3 protein: CASSIMGHLNTEAFF
clone size: many; V gene: TRBV28; D gene: -; J gene: TRBJ1-2; CDR3 DNA: TGTGCCAGCAGTTTGGCCTATGGCTACACCTTC; CDR3 protein: CASSLAYGYTF
clone size: -; V gene: TRBV4-3; D gene: -; J gene: TRBJ1-1; CDR3 DNA: TGCGCCAGCAGCCACGATACCAGGATCACTGAAGCTTTCTTT; CDR3 protein: CASSHDTRITEAFF
clone size: -; V gene: TRBV28; D gene: -; J gene: TRBJ2-3; CDR3 DNA: TGTGCCAGCTCCACCGTCCGGTTTGCGCAGTATTTT; CDR3 protein: CASSTVRFAQYF
clone size: few; V gene: TRBV5-4; D gene: TRBD1; J gene: TRBJ1-1; CDR3 DNA: TGTGCCAGCAGCTCTCCGACAGGGGGACGGACTGAAGCTTTCTTT; CDR3 protein: CASSSPTGGRTEAFF
clone size: many; V gene: TRBV7-9; D gene: -; J gene: TRBJ2-2; CDR3 DNA: TGTGCCAGCAGTTATCAAACCGGGGAGCTGTTTTTT; CDR3 protein: CASSYQTGELFF
clone size: many; V gene: TRBV20-1; D gene: -; J gene: TRBJ2-7; CDR3 DNA: TGCAGTGCTGACAGGGACTTATCTTCCTACGAGCAGTACTTC; CDR3 protein: CSADRDLSSYEQYF
clone size: many; V gene: TRBV29-1; D gene: -; J gene: TRBJ1-1; CDR3 DNA: TGCAGCGTCACGGGACTCAAGCTTGCGGTCGCTGAAGCTTTCTTT; CDR3 protein: CSVTGLKLAVAEAFF
clone size: many; V gene: TRBV6-1; D gene: -; J gene: TRBJ1-1; CDR3 DNA: TGTGCCAGCACCCCCGGAAAGGGGTATATGAACACTGAAGCTTTCTTT; CDR3 protein: CASTPGKGYMNTEAFF
clone size: many; V gene: TRBV28; D gene: TRBD2; J gene: TRBJ2-7; CDR3 DNA: TGTGCCAGCAGCCCTATAGCGGGAGGATTCTACGAGCAGTACTTC; CDR3 protein: CASSPIAGGFYEQYF
clone size: many; V gene: TRBV11-1; D gene: TRBD2; J gene: TRBJ2-1; CDR3 DNA: TGTGCCAGCAGCTCGGGACTAGCGGGAGGGGGGACCTACAATGAGCAGTTCTTC; CDR3 protein: CASSSGLAGGGTYNEQFF